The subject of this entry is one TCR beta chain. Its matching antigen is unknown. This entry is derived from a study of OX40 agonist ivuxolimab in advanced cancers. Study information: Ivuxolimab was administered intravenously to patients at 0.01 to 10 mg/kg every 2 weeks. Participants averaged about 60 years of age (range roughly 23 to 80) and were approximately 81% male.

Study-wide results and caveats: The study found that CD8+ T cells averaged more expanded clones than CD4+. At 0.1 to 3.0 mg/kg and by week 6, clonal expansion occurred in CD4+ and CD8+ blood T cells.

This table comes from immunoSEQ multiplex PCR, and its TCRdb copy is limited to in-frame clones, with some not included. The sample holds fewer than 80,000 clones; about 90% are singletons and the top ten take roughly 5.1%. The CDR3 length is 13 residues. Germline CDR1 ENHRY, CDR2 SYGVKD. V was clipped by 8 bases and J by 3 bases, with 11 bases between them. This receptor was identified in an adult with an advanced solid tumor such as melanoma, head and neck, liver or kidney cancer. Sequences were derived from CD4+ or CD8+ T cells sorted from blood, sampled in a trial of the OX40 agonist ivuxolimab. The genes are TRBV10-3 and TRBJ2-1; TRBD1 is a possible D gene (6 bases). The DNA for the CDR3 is TGTGCCATCTGGGACACCTACTACAATGAGCAGTTCTTC. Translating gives CAIWDTYYNEQFF.